The clone carrying this T cell receptor (beta chain) was seen just once. Only in-frame clones appear in the TCRdb table, and some are missing; sequencing was by immunoSEQ multiplex PCR. The sample lists 50,000 to 80,000 clones, approximately 90% occurring once. This sample is part of a study of cytomegalovirus exposure and HLA in healthy donors. The source is a woman aged 18-35 years in good health and CMV-seronegative. The sample consisted of PBMCs.

The CDR3 DNA reads TGTGCCAGCTCACCAGCTTTAGCGGGAGAGGAGACCCAGTACTTC. Translated, it gives CASSPALAGEETQYF. The chain has TRBV18 and TRBJ2-5; 9 bases map to TRBD2. Germline assignment: CDR1 KGHSH and CDR2 LQKENI. The CDR3 totals 15 residues. V lost 2 bases and J lost 5; bases outside the gene matches: 6.